These 20 T cell receptor beta chains came from one sample sequenced in a study of radiation and T cells in renal cell carcinoma. Documented time point: blood 2 weeks post-SBRT. Treatment in this sample: 15 Gy SBRT to primary tumor, nephrectomy 4 weeks later. Produced via immunoSEQ multiplex PCR; TCRdb's table is partial and in-frame only. The data hold 70,000 to 100,000 clones, with approximately 83% observed a single time. Sequenced material: blood, taken from a patient whose treatment included radiotherapy and nephrectomy. The receptors shown here come from a woman in her 50s with renal cell carcinoma.

V gene TRBV11-2 combines with J gene TRBJ1-2; 8 nucleotides agree with TRBD1. Germline V lookup: CDR1 SGHAT, CDR2 FQNNGV. CDR3 length: 13 residues. V lost 1 base and J lost 7; bases outside the gene matches: 2. In DNA, the CDR3 is TGTGCCAGCAGCTTAGCCGGACAGGGTGGCTACACCTTC. Amino acids: CASSLAGQGGYTF. Based on the CDR3 plus reference TRBV11-2 and TRBJ1-2, the full variable domain is EAGVAQSPRYKIIEKRQSVAFWCNPISGHATLYWYQQILGQGPKLLIQFQNNGVVDDSQLPKDRFSAERLKGVDSTLKIQPAKLEDSAVYLCASSLAGQGGYTFGSGTRLTVV.

CDR3 in DNA: TGTGCCAGCAGTTACAGGGGGCAGATTGGCTACACCTTC. This sequence encodes CASSYRGQIGYTF. This chain uses TRBV6-6 with TRBJ1-2; 7 bases agree with TRBD1. The ends lost 2 bases at V and 7 bases at J; junction bases unmatched: 4. The CDR3 is made up of 13 amino acids. From germline, CDR1 is MNHNY and CDR2 SVGAGI (reference sequence).

The chain recombines TRBV19 with TRBJ2-2; TRBD1 matches 9 bases. The CDR3 is 15 residues long. The junction had 4 bases not matched to a gene; V was cut back by 5 bases and J by 3 bases. Looked up from germline, CDR1 is LNHDA and CDR2 is SQIVND (reference sequence). CDR3 residues: CASSSRQGDTGELFF. Here the CDR3 DNA reads TGTGCCAGTAGTTCGAGACAGGGGGACACCGGGGAGCTGTTTTTT. The full variable domain, in which reference TRBV19 and TRBJ2-2 provide the parts outside the CDR3, is DGGITQSPKYLFRKEGQNVTLSCEQNLNHDAMYWYRQDPGQGLRLIYYSQIVNDFQKGDIAEGYSVSREKKESFPLTVTSAQKNPTAFYLCASSSRQGDTGELFFGEGSRLTVL.

V is TRBV5-1 and J is TRBJ1-1; TRBD1 agrees at 11 bases. Germline CDR1 is SGHRS and CDR2 is YFSETQ. V trimming: 4 bases; J trimming: 4 bases; junction bases outside the gene matches: 6. The CDR3 consists of 15 residues. As DNA, the CDR3 is TGCGCCAGCAGCCTAGGACAGGGGGCAGGCACTGAAGCTTTCTTT. It encodes CASSLGQGAGTEAFF.

This chain uses TRBV9 with TRBJ2-2; D is ambiguous. Looked up from germline, CDR1 is SGDLS and CDR2 is YYNGEE. V was clipped by 3 bases and J by 0 bases, with 9 bases between them. This CDR3 is built from 15 residues. For the CDR3, the DNA is TGTGCCAGCAGCGAAGAGCCGTCGAACACCGGGGAGCTGTTTTTT. Its translation is CASSEEPSNTGELFF.

The V gene is TRBV29-1, the J gene TRBJ2-1, with D tentatively TRBD1 or TRBD2 (5 bases each). Germline V CDR1 and CDR2: SQVTM, ANQGSEA. The CDR3 loop spans 14 amino acids. V gave up 0 bases and J gave up 2 bases, with 8 bases separating them. The CDR3 bases are TGCAGCGTTGAAGAAGGGACCACCTACAATGAGCAGTTCTTC. Translating it yields CSVEEGTTYNEQFF.

This clone appeared a single time. The chain carries TRBV30 and TRBJ2-7; 7 bases match TRBD1. V lost 1 base to trimming and J lost 2 bases; unmatched junction nucleotides: 5. The CDR3 totals 14 residues. Germline-derived CDR1 and CDR2 are GTSNPN and SVGIG (reference sequence). CDR3 DNA: TGTGCCTGGAGTGGACAGGGTAGCCCCTACGAGCAGTACTTC. Protein: CAWSGQGSPYEQYF.

This chain links TRBV27 with TRBJ2-1, with D maybe TRBD1 (6 bases). CDR3 length: 14 amino acids. Trimming removed 4 bases at V and 10 bases at J, with 17 bases between. Germline CDR1 MNHEY, CDR2 SMNVEV (reference sequence). In DNA, the CDR3 is TGTGCCAGCAGTTCACTACAGGGCTGGCGGGAGCAGTTCTTC. Translation: CASSSLQGWREQFF.

The rearrangement joins TRBV9 to TRBJ2-1; 8 bases are a match to TRBD1. Germline V gives CDR1 SGDLS, CDR2 YYNGEE. The CDR3 is 13 residues long. V lost 4 bases to trimming and J lost 7 bases; unmatched junction nucleotides: 4. The CDR3 region has the DNA TGTGCCAGCAGCAAGGACAGGGATAATGAGCAGTTCTTC. The encoded protein is CASSKDRDNEQFF. The complete variable domain, with remaining parts taken from reference TRBV9 and TRBJ2-1, reads DSGVTQTPKHLITATGQRVTLRCSPRSGDLSVYWYQQSLDQGLQFLIQYYNGEERAKGNILERFSAQQFPDLHSELNLSSLELGDSALYFCASSKDRDNEQFFGPGTRLTVL.

V is TRBV18 and J is TRBJ2-6; 8 bases are shared with TRBD1. J was trimmed by 2 bases and V by 1 base; bases with no gene match: 4. The CDR3 loop spans 17 amino acids. Germline lookup yields CDR1 KGHSH and CDR2 LQKENI. The CDR3 sequence is CASSPQGQGAGANVLTF. CDR3 coding DNA: TGTGCCAGCTCACCACAAGGACAGGGCGCTGGGGCCAACGTCCTGACTTTC. Filled out from reference TRBV18 and TRBJ2-6, the complete variable domain reads NAGVMQNPRHLVRRRGQEARLRCSPMKGHSHVYWYRQLPEEGLKFMVYLQKENIIDESGMPKERFSAEFPKEGPSILRIQQVVRGDSAAYFCASSPQGQGAGANVLTFGAGSRLTVL.

This clone was recorded only once. The J gene is TRBJ2-1, the V gene TRBV10-1; D remains ambiguous. The CDR3 extends over 16 amino acids. Deletions cut 1 base from V and 0 bases from J, with 10 bases between. Germline CDR1 is WNHNN and CDR2 is SYGVQD (reference sequence). DNA of the CDR3: TGCGCCAGCAGTGAGTTGCCCCAAGGCTCCTACAATGAGCAGTTCTTC. Its translation is CASSELPQGSYNEQFF.

The rearrangement links TRBV6-4 to TRBJ2-2; 9 nucleotides align to TRBD2. CDR3 length equals 15 residues. Trimming at V came to 6 bases and at J to 1 base, leaving 3 bases not matched to a gene. The germline CDR1 and CDR2 sequences are MRHNA and SNTAGT. CDR3 protein: CASRRAGGNTGELFF. DNA of the CDR3: TGTGCCAGCAGGAGAGCGGGGGGGAACACCGGGGAGCTGTTTTTT.

The CDR3 protein is CASSSGSSYEQYF. CDR3 sequence (DNA): TGTGCCAGCAGTTCGGGGAGCTCCTACGAGCAGTACTTC. The rearrangement links TRBV28 to TRBJ2-7; tentative D call: TRBD2 (5 bases). Trimming cost V 4 bases and J 0 bases, with 7 bases left between them. There are 13 residues in the CDR3. Germline V gene sequence: CDR1 MDHEN, CDR2 SYDVKM.

The chain uses TRBV19 and TRBJ2-5; 8 nucleotides agree with TRBD2. The CDR3 contains 14 residues. Germline CDR1 is LNHDA and CDR2 is SQIVND (reference sequence). The trim removed 7 bases at V and 1 base at J, leaving 5 bases unmatched. Here the CDR3 reads CASKLAGFQETQYF. In DNA form, the CDR3 reads TGTGCCAGTAAGCTAGCGGGTTTCCAAGAGACCCAGTACTTC.

The CDR3 DNA reads as TGTGCCAGCAAGACCAGCGGGAGAAGCACAGATACGCAGTATTTT. The encoded protein is CASKTSGRSTDTQYF. The chain combines TRBV27 with TRBJ2-3; TRBD2 aligns across 8 bases. CDR3 length equals 15 residues. CDR1 is MNHEY and CDR2 is SMNVEV in the germline V gene (reference sequence). The V gene end was trimmed by 7 bases and the J gene end by 0 bases; junction bases not matched to a gene: 6.

This rearrangement joins TRBV7-2 to TRBJ2-5; 8 nucleotides match TRBD1. CDR3 length: 15 residues. In germline, CDR1 is SGHTA, CDR2 FQGNSA. V shed 0 bases, J shed 4 bases, and the junction held 4 bases outside the gene matches. The CDR3 nucleotides are TGTGCCAGCAGCTTAGCTTGGACAGGGAGAGAGACCCAGTACTTC. Its translation is CASSLAWTGRETQYF.

The V and J genes are TRBV28 and TRBJ2-7; TRBD2 is a possible D gene (5 bases). The CDR3 sequence is 12 residues long. V was pared by 4 bases and J by 5 bases, with 9 bases between. Germline CDR1 MDHEN, CDR2 SYDVKM. The CDR3 DNA reads as TGTGCCAGCAGTTCCCTGAGGGACGAGCAGTACTTC. It yields the protein CASSSLRDEQYF.

In its sample, this clone was seen once. The V gene is TRBV6-6, the J gene TRBJ1-3; weak D call: TRBD1 (5 bases). Germline V gives CDR1 MNHNY, CDR2 SVGAGI (reference sequence). Trimming removed 8 bases from V and 0 bases from J, with 14 bases in between. This CDR3 is built from 15 residues. As DNA, the CDR3 is TGTGCCAGCCGATTTGAACAGGTCTCTGGAAACACCATATATTTT. Encoded protein: CASRFEQVSGNTIYF.

CDR3 sequence: CASKQGPPYEKLFF. In nucleotides, the CDR3 is TGTGCCAGCAAACAGGGGCCGCCCTATGAAAAACTGTTTTTT. The gene calls are TRBV6-5 and TRBJ1-4; 7 bases align to TRBD1. Germline lookup yields CDR1 MNHEY and CDR2 SVGAGI. V was pared by 7 bases and J by 6 bases, with 8 bases of the junction left unmatched. This CDR3 spans 14 amino acids.

J is TRBJ2-5 and V is TRBV18; D not resolved. Germline CDR1 is KGHSH and CDR2 is LQKENI. The ends were cut back, 2 bases at V and 3 bases at J, with 10 bases in the middle. The CDR3 is 14 amino acids. CDR3 DNA sequence: TGTGCCAGCTCACCAGATAGGGCAGAAGAGACCCAGTACTTC. Residues: CASSPDRAEETQYF.